A single sample gave rise to the 27 T cell receptor beta chains below, sequenced in a study of Ad26.COV2.S vaccination and SARS-CoV-2 variants. Sequenced by immunoSEQ multiplex PCR; TCRdb stores in-frame clones only, minus some. The table shows under 250,000 clones, with 70% to 90% occurring only once. Treatment defined: around 19 received Ad26.COV2.S at low or high dose, single or two shots; about 5 received placebo; per-sample allocation not given. Repertoires come from day 63 after the first vaccine or placebo injection. The sequencing here drew on peripheral blood, taken in a trial of Ad26.COV2.S vaccine versus placebo. The receptors stem from a person between 18 and 65 years old who received the Ad26.COV2.S COVID-19 vaccine or a placebo.

The chain links TRBV6-2 or TRBV6-3 to TRBJ1-2; D is ambiguous. The germline V and J ends were trimmed by 4 bases and 4 bases, with 7 bases remaining between them. The CDR3 loop spans 12 amino acids. Germline V lookup: CDR1 MNHEY, CDR2 SVGEGT. CDR3 sequence reads: CASSFGGYGYTF. DNA for the CDR3: TGTGCCAGCAGTTTCGGTGGCTATGGCTACACCTTC.

V and J are TRBV4-2 and TRBJ2-7, with D perhaps TRBD2 (5 bases). Germline-derived CDR1 and CDR2 are LGHNA and YNFKEQ. Trimming removed 4 bases at V and 3 bases at J, with 10 bases between. The CDR3 extends over 13 amino acids. The CDR3 here is CASSPKEGYEQYF. The CDR3 coding sequence is TGTGCCAGCAGCCCCAAAGAGGGCTACGAGCAGTACTTC.

This clone was seen just once. This chain uses TRBV19 with TRBJ1-2; the match to TRBD1 covers 7 bases. Unmatched junction bases numbered 9, after V lost 7 bases and J lost 4 bases. This CDR3 comprises 14 residues. CDR1 is LNHDA, CDR2 SQIVND, per germline (reference sequence). In DNA form, the CDR3 reads TGTGCCAGTACCCTGAGAGGGGGCGGCTATGGCTACACCTTC. This codes for CASTLRGGGYGYTF.

V gene TRBV30 combines with J gene TRBJ2-1, with D possibly matching TRBD1 (6 bases). The CDR3 consists of 13 residues. V lost 5 bases to trimming and J lost 4 bases, with 12 bases between them. In germline, CDR1 is GTSNPN, CDR2 SVGIG (reference sequence). The chain's CDR3 is CAWGQNLYNEQFF. In nucleotides, the CDR3 is TGTGCCTGGGGACAGAACTTATACAATGAGCAGTTCTTC.

The chain couples TRBV6-5 to TRBJ1-4, with 10 bases aligning to TRBD1. Germline CDR1 is MNHEY and CDR2 is SVGAGI. The CDR3 is 15 residues long. With 5 bases clipped from V and 8 bases from J, the junction kept 8 bases outside the gene matches. The CDR3 nucleotides are TGTGCCAGCAGTCTCCGACAGGGGGCAAAGGAAAAACTGTTTTTT. This sequence encodes CASSLRQGAKEKLFF.

V gene TRBV27 combines with J gene TRBJ2-1; 11 bases map to TRBD2. With V trimmed by 3 bases and J by 0 bases, 1 base remained unmatched. The germline V gene has CDR1 MNHEY and CDR2 SMNVEV (reference sequence). The length of the CDR3 is 16 residues. The CDR3 DNA sequence: TGTGCCAGCAGTTTTACTAGCGGGAGCTCCTACAATGAGCAGTTCTTC. Amino acid sequence: CASSFTSGSSYNEQFF.

The rearrangement joins TRBV12-3 or TRBV12-4 to TRBJ1-5; no clear D gene. The CDR3 has 13 amino acids. The V end lost 6 bases, the J end lost 7 bases, and 13 bases lay between the germline ends. In nucleotides, the CDR3 is TGTGCCAGCAGCATGGAAGGAAACCAGCCCCAGCATTTT. Its translation is CASSMEGNQPQHF.

V gene TRBV3-1 (or the pseudogene TRBV3-2) combines with J gene TRBJ1-1, with D perhaps TRBD1 (5 bases). The CDR3 is 12 residues long. V lost 7 bases and J lost 11, with 17 bases in between. CDR1 and CDR2 (germline): LGHDT, YNNKEL (reference sequence). The CDR3, as DNA: TGTGCCAGCAAAATAGGAGGGGCGAAGGCTTTCTTT. Its translation: CASKIGGAKAFF.

The CDR3 loop reads CASSQDSFREGGETQYF. The CDR3 nucleotides read TGCGCCAGCAGCCAAGATTCGTTTCGGGAGGGCGGAGAGACCCAGTACTTC. V and J are TRBV4-3 and TRBJ2-5, with TRBD2 matching 8 bases. CDR1 and CDR2 (germline): LGHNA, YSLEER. CDR3 length equals 17 residues. The junction had 10 bases not matched to a gene; V was cut back by 0 bases and J by 4 bases.

This clone is a singleton in its sample. V is TRBV5-5 and J is TRBJ1-2; D is possibly TRBD1 (5 bases). The length of the CDR3 is 15 residues. With 0 bases removed from V and 0 bases from J, the gap between germline ends came to 9 bases. CDR1 and CDR2 from the germline V gene are SGHKS and YYEKEE (reference sequence). This chain's CDR3 is CASSLDGASNYGYTF. CDR3 in DNA: TGTGCCAGCAGCTTGGATGGGGCTTCTAACTATGGCTACACCTTC. The variable domain in full, completed from reference TRBV5-5 and TRBJ1-2, reads DAGVTQSPTHLIKTRGQQVTLRCSPISGHKSVSWYQQVLGQGPQFIFQYYEKEERGRGNFPDRFSARQFPNYSSELNVNALLLGDSALYLCASSLDGASNYGYTFGSGTRLTVV.

The rearrangement uses TRBV19 and TRBJ1-1, with D perhaps TRBD1 (5 bases). V was cut by 2 bases and J by 8 bases, with 21 bases left in between. The V gene's germline CDR1 is LNHDA and CDR2 SQIVND (reference sequence). The CDR3 spans 16 residues. CDR3 residues: CASSISAGGIWREAFF. The CDR3 DNA is TGTGCCAGTAGTATATCCGCGGGGGGGATCTGGCGAGAAGCTTTCTTT.

The sample holds one count of this clone. The chain employs TRBV5-6 and TRBJ2-7; D is undetermined. The germline CDR1 and CDR2 sequences are SGHDT and YYEEEE. Trimming stripped 0 bases from V and 1 base from J, with 5 bases between. The CDR3 runs to 13 residues. DNA for the CDR3: TGTGCCAGCAGCTTGGACGGTTCCTACGAGCAGTACGTC. Protein product: CASSLDGSYEQYV.

In its sample, this clone was seen once. The chain has TRBV6-5 and TRBJ1-5; no reliable D call. CDR1 is MNHEY and CDR2 is SVGAGI in the germline V gene. Trimming shortened V by 5 bases and J by 7 bases, and 12 bases separated the two germline ends. CDR3 size: 13 residues. The CDR3 DNA reads TGTGCCAGCAGTCTGGGCTTATACCAGCCCCAGCATTTT. Translation gives CASSLGLYQPQHF.

This chain joins TRBV4-3 and TRBJ1-4; no definite D call. Trimming removed 1 base from V and 4 bases from J, with 4 bases in between. Germline CDR1 reads LGHNA; CDR2 reads YSLEER. The CDR3 is made up of 13 amino acids. The CDR3 DNA follows: TGCGCCAGCAGCCAAGGGATTAATGAAAAACTGTTTTTT. It specifies CASSQGINEKLFF.

V usage is TRBV5-1 and J usage is TRBJ1-6; the D is unclear. The CDR3 contains 12 residues. The germline gives CDR1 SGHRS, CDR2 YFSETQ. The V end lost 4 bases, the J end lost 8 bases, and 7 bases lay between the germline ends. CDR3 nucleotides: TGCGCCAGCAGCCAGGCGGATTCACCCCTCCACTTT. Translating gives CASSQADSPLHF.

The chain has TRBV5-1 and TRBJ2-2; the D is unclear. Per germline, CDR1 SGHRS and CDR2 YFSETQ. The CDR3 covers 13 residues. With 2 bases removed from V and 6 bases from J, the gap between germline ends came to 8 bases. This CDR3 reads CASSFAAAGELFF. For the CDR3, the DNA is TGCGCCAGCAGCTTCGCGGCGGCCGGGGAGCTGTTTTTT.

The genes are TRBV2 and TRBJ2-7; D uncertain. Trimming removed 5 bases at V and 0 bases at J, with 2 bases between. There are 11 residues in the CDR3. The germline CDR1 and CDR2 sequences are SNHLY and FYNNEI. The CDR3 DNA sequence: TGTGCCAGCAGTCTCTCCTACGAGCAGTACTTC. Its translation is CASSLSYEQYF. Based on the CDR3 plus reference TRBV2 and TRBJ2-7, the full variable domain is EPEVTQTPSHQVTQMGQEVILRCVPISNHLYFYWYRQILGQKVEFLVSFYNNEISEKSEIFDDQFSVERPDGSNFTLKIRSTKLEDSAMYFCASSLSYEQYFGPGTRLTVT.

This sequence joins TRBV3-1 (or the pseudogene TRBV3-2) and TRBJ1-3; no clear D. CDR3 length equals 13 residues. Germline V gene sequence: CDR1 LGHDT, CDR2 YNNKEL (reference sequence). Trimming took off 4 bases at V and 2 bases at J, with 6 bases between the two ends. The DNA for the CDR3 is TGTGCCAGCAGCCCTGGGGCTGGAAACACCATATATTTT. It specifies CASSPGAGNTIYF.

This chain links TRBV29-1 with TRBJ1-2, with no clear D. Per the germline V gene, CDR1 is SQVTM and CDR2 is ANQGSEA. CDR3 length equals 16 residues. V gave up 3 bases and J gave up 3 bases, with 20 bases separating them. The CDR3 DNA sequence: TGCAGCGTTGAGACCGAAGAGGCCCAGCTTTACTATGGCTACACCTTC. Its translation is CSVETEEAQLYYGYTF.

The genes are TRBV7-2 and TRBJ2-3; TRBD1 might be the D (6 bases). This CDR3 is 16 amino acids long. CDR1 is SGHTA, CDR2 FQGNSA, per germline. Trimming took off 4 bases at V and 4 bases at J, with 18 bases between the two ends. As DNA, the CDR3 is TGTGCCAGCAGCTCCCGGGGACCCAGGGGCCCAGATACGCAGTATTTT. This encodes CASSSRGPRGPDTQYF.

As to this clone: A read error may account for a junction end that differs from germline. The CDR3 nucleotides read TGTGCCAGCAACCAACGGTGGGGGCCCGGGGAGCTGTTTTTT. The encoded protein is CASNQRWGPGELFF. This rearrangement joins TRBV14 to TRBJ2-2; perhaps TRBD1 as D (6 bases). The V gene's germline CDR1 is SGHDN and CDR2 FVKESK. The CDR3 extends over 14 amino acids.

This clone occurred a few times. V gene TRBV6-2 or TRBV6-3 combines with J gene TRBJ2-6; D unresolved. The CDR3 has 16 amino acids. Germline CDR1 is MNHEY and CDR2 is SVGEGT. V lost 6 bases and J 0 bases, leaving 12 bases between the germline ends. The chain's CDR3 is CASSGSGYSGANVLTF. DNA for the CDR3: TGTGCCAGCAGCGGTTCGGGTTACTCTGGGGCCAACGTCCTGACTTTC.

V usage is TRBV6-6 and J usage is TRBJ1-1; no reliable D call. V shed 8 bases and J shed 0 bases, with 4 bases lying between them. Germline V lookup: CDR1 MNHNY, CDR2 SVGAGI (reference sequence). The length of the CDR3 is 11 residues. The DNA for the CDR3 is TGTGCCAGCGCCCTGAACACTGAAGCTTTCTTT. Protein sequence: CASALNTEAFF.

The V call is TRBV20-1, the J call TRBJ2-7; 7 nucleotides line up with TRBD2. In germline, CDR1 is DFQATT, CDR2 SNEGSKA (reference sequence). The CDR3 loop spans 15 amino acids. Trimming cost V 3 bases and J 2 bases; bases outside gene matches: 10. The CDR3 loop reads CSASSFGRGPYEQYV. The CDR3, as DNA: TGCAGTGCTAGTTCCTTTGGGAGGGGACCCTACGAGCAGTACGTC.

The rearrangement links TRBV9 to TRBJ2-5, with D uncertain. V lost 0 bases, J lost 2 bases, and 11 bases lay in between. This CDR3 has 15 residues. CDR1 is SGDLS and CDR2 is YYNGEE in the germline V gene. Here the CDR3 reads CASSVERSAQETQYF. The DNA for the CDR3 is TGTGCCAGCAGCGTAGAGAGGTCAGCACAAGAGACCCAGTACTTC.

V is TRBV24-1 and J is TRBJ2-2; the match to TRBD2 covers 7 bases. The V and J ends lost 4 bases and 5 bases, in that order; junction bases with no gene match: 9. Germline loops: CDR1 KGHDR, CDR2 SFDVKD. The CDR3 runs 16 residues. CDR3 bases: TGTGCCACCAGTGACAGCGGGACCCCCGGGACCGGGGAGCTGTTTTTT. This sequence encodes CATSDSGTPGTGELFF.

This clone turned up a few times. The V and J genes are TRBV19 and TRBJ2-1; unclear D gene. V shed 3 bases and J shed 0 bases, with 9 bases lying between them. The CDR3 is 15 amino acids. CDR1 and CDR2 from the germline V gene are LNHDA and SQIVND (reference sequence). The CDR3 DNA reads TGTGCCAGTAGTATTCTCTACCACTCCTACAATGAGCAGTTCTTC. Translating gives CASSILYHSYNEQFF.